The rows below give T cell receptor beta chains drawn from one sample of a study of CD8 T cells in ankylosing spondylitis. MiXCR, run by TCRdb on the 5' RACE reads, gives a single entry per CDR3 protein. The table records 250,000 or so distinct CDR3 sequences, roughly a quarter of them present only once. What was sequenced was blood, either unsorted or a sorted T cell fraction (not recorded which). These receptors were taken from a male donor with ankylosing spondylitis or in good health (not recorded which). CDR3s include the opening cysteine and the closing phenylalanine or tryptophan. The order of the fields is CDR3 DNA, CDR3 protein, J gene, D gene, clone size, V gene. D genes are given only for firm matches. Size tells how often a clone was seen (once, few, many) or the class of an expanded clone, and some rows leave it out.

DNA: TGTGCCACCAGCCTTTCAACAGGGGTGGTTGCAGATACGCAGTATTTT
CDR3: CATSLSTGVVADTQYF
J: TRBJ2-3
D: TRBD1
size: .
V: TRBV24-1

DNA: TGTGCCAGCAGTTTCCCGGGGGGGCCCCACAATGAGCAGTTCTTC
CDR3: CASSFPGGPHNEQFF
J: TRBJ2-1
D: TRBD2
size: .
V: TRBV12-3/TRBV12-4

DNA: TGCAGCGCAAAACGGACAGGGGTGGACACCGGGGAGCTGTTTTTT
CDR3: CSAKRTGVDTGELFF
J: TRBJ2-2
D: TRBD1
size: .
V: TRBV29-1

DNA: TGTGCTAGTGGACCGGGACAGGGGGCGCGAGGCTACACCTTC
CDR3: CASGPGQGARGYTF
J: TRBJ1-2
D: TRBD1
size: .
V: TRBV12-5

DNA: TGTGCCAGCAGTTTGAGCGGGGGGGCCAATGAGCAGTTCTTC
CDR3: CASSLSGGANEQFF
J: TRBJ2-1
D: TRBD2
size: few
V: TRBV12-3/TRBV12-4

DNA: TGTGCCAGCAGCCCCCAATCGTGTCAGGTCGCCTACGAGCAGTACTTC
CDR3: CASSPQSCQVAYEQYF
J: TRBJ2-7
D: .
size: many
V: TRBV7-4

DNA: TGTGCCATCAGTGGACAACTTTATGGCGGGGGCAATCAAGAGACCCAGTACTTC
CDR3: CAISGQLYGGGNQETQYF
J: TRBJ2-5
D: .
size: .
V: TRBV10-3

DNA: TGCAGTGCTAGGGGTAGCGGGGGGCGGGCAGATACGCAGTATTTT
CDR3: CSARGSGGRADTQYF
J: TRBJ2-3
D: TRBD2
size: few
V: TRBV20-1

DNA: TGTGCCAGCAGCTTAGCGGGGGGAATCACTCCCACAGATACGCAGTATTTT
CDR3: CASSLAGGITPTDTQYF
J: TRBJ2-3
D: .
size: .
V: TRBV7-9

DNA: TGTGCCAGCAGCCCTAACTCAGGCTCTGGAAACACCATATATTTT
CDR3: CASSPNSGSGNTIYF
J: TRBJ1-3
D: .
size: .
V: TRBV12-3/TRBV12-4

DNA: TGCAGTGCTAGAAGAACACCCCGTGCGGAGACCCAGTACTTC
CDR3: CSARRTPRAETQYF
J: TRBJ2-5
D: .
size: .
V: TRBV20-1

DNA: TGCAGTGCTAGAGAGCCCTTGTTGGGCACCGGGGAGCTGTTTTTT
CDR3: CSAREPLLGTGELFF
J: TRBJ2-2
D: .
size: .
V: TRBV20-1

DNA: TGTGCCAGCAGCCCGAGGGTCAGCACAGATACGCAGTATTTT
CDR3: CASSPRVSTDTQYF
J: TRBJ2-3
D: .
size: many
V: TRBV7-9

DNA: TGCAGTGCTAGAGATCGTGGACCGGGGGCCAACGTCCTGACTTTC
CDR3: CSARDRGPGANVLTF
J: TRBJ2-6
D: .
size: many
V: TRBV20-1

DNA: TGCAGTGCTATGCGTCGGCCGGGCAATGAGCAGTTCTTC
CDR3: CSAMRRPGNEQFF
J: TRBJ2-1
D: .
size: many
V: TRBV20-1

DNA: TGTGCCAGCAGCGCGACACCGAGCTCCTACAATGAGCAGTTCTTC
CDR3: CASSATPSSYNEQFF
J: TRBJ2-1
D: .
size: many
V: TRBV9

DNA: TGTGCCACGACAGGGGGAGAGACCCAGTACTTC
CDR3: CATTGGETQYF
J: TRBJ2-5
D: TRBD1
size: .
V: TRBV5-4

DNA: TGTGCCAGCCAAACTGGGACAGGGGGGGTGACCGGGGAGCTGTTTTTT
CDR3: CASQTGTGGVTGELFF
J: TRBJ2-2
D: TRBD1
size: many
V: TRBV12-3/TRBV12-4

DNA: TGTGCCAGCAGCTTCCCGTCAGATACGCAGTATTTT
CDR3: CASSFPSDTQYF
J: TRBJ2-3
D: .
size: many
V: TRBV5-5

DNA: TGTGCCAGCAGGCTGTGGGGTGATAGTGAAAAACTGTTTTTT
CDR3: CASRLWGDSEKLFF
J: TRBJ1-4
D: .
size: .
V: TRBV27

DNA: TGTGCCACCAGCAGAGATCGAGGGGCGAGCTCCTACAATGAGCAGTTCTTC
CDR3: CATSRDRGASSYNEQFF
J: TRBJ2-1
D: .
size: few
V: TRBV15

DNA: TGTGCCAGCACCGTGACTATCCAGTACAATGAGCAGTTCTTC
CDR3: CASTVTIQYNEQFF
J: TRBJ2-1
D: .
size: .
V: TRBV12-3/TRBV12-4

DNA: TGTGCCAGCAGCCCTACCCCCGGGACTATCGCCGGGGAGCTGTTTTTT
CDR3: CASSPTPGTIAGELFF
J: TRBJ2-2
D: TRBD2
size: .
V: TRBV7-8

DNA: TGTGCCTGGACTATCACTTCCTTCCGTGGCTACACCTTC
CDR3: CAWTITSFRGYTF
J: TRBJ1-2
D: .
size: few
V: TRBV30

DNA: TGCGCCAGCCGAGGTCGGGGGGCGGGCTCCGAGCAGTACTTC
CDR3: CASRGRGAGSEQYF
J: TRBJ2-7
D: .
size: .
V: TRBV10-2

DNA: TGTGCCAGCAGTTTATTCCCCGCTACCTACGAGCAGTACTTC
CDR3: CASSLFPATYEQYF
J: TRBJ2-7
D: .
size: .
V: TRBV27

DNA: TGTGCCTGGAGTGTAGATGGCCCGAGCTCTGGGGCCAACGTCCTGACTTTC
CDR3: CAWSVDGPSSGANVLTF
J: TRBJ2-6
D: .
size: many
V: TRBV30

DNA: TGTGCCAGCAGCCGGACAGGGACCGGGGGAGAGACCCAGTACTTC
CDR3: CASSRTGTGGETQYF
J: TRBJ2-5
D: TRBD1
size: .
V: TRBV2

DNA: TGTGCCATCAGTCAGGAGGCCCAAGAGACCCAGTACTTC
CDR3: CAISQEAQETQYF
J: TRBJ2-5
D: .
size: few
V: TRBV10-3

DNA: TGTGCCAGCAGCACAAGCGGGGGGGGCGCAGATACGCAGTATTTT
CDR3: CASSTSGGGADTQYF
J: TRBJ2-3
D: TRBD2
size: many
V: TRBV6-1

DNA: TGTGCCAGCAGCCCGCGGGGGGGACACACAGATACGCAGTATTTT
CDR3: CASSPRGGHTDTQYF
J: TRBJ2-3
D: TRBD2
size: few
V: TRBV7-3

DNA: TGCAGTGCTATAACCGGGAAACAAGAGACCCAGTACTTC
CDR3: CSAITGKQETQYF
J: TRBJ2-5
D: .
size: .
V: TRBV20-1

DNA: TGTGCCAGCAGCCTTAGGGGGGGCGAAGTCTACGAGCAGTACTTC
CDR3: CASSLRGGEVYEQYF
J: TRBJ2-7
D: .
size: many
V: TRBV7-2

DNA: TGCGCCAGCAGCCCGACTGTCCTACAAGAGACCCAGTACTTC
CDR3: CASSPTVLQETQYF
J: TRBJ2-5
D: .
size: many
V: TRBV5-1

DNA: TGTGCCAGCAGGCCTTTCCAGACAGGAGGGGGATCCGAGCAGTACTTC
CDR3: CASRPFQTGGGSEQYF
J: TRBJ2-7
D: .
size: .
V: TRBV5-5

DNA: TGCAGTGCTAGAGCAGGACAGGGTTTAGAGACCCAGTACTTC
CDR3: CSARAGQGLETQYF
J: TRBJ2-5
D: TRBD1
size: .
V: TRBV20-1

DNA: TGCAGTGCTAGAGCGGCAGCCACCCGGGATACGCAGTATTTT
CDR3: CSARAAATRDTQYF
J: TRBJ2-3
D: .
size: few
V: TRBV20-1

DNA: TGTGCCAGCAGGCTAGGGACAGGGGGCTGGACTGAAGCTTTCTTT
CDR3: CASRLGTGGWTEAFF
J: TRBJ1-1
D: TRBD1
size: many
V: TRBV12-3/TRBV12-4

DNA: TGTGCCAGCTCTAGTTTTGGGACCATCCCTCCCGAGCAGTACTTC
CDR3: CASSSFGTIPPEQYF
J: TRBJ2-7
D: .
size: .
V: TRBV18

DNA: TGTGCCAGCAGCTCACCTCCGACAGGGGGCGCAGATACGCAGTATTTT
CDR3: CASSSPPTGGADTQYF
J: TRBJ2-3
D: TRBD1
size: many
V: TRBV12-3/TRBV12-4

DNA: TGTGCCAGCAGTTCCCGAGCGGGGGGTAAATACGAGCAGTACTTC
CDR3: CASSSRAGGKYEQYF
J: TRBJ2-7
D: TRBD2
size: .
V: TRBV6-5

DNA: TGTGCCACCAGGAGGTCCTACAATGAGCAGTTCTTC
CDR3: CATRRSYNEQFF
J: TRBJ2-1
D: .
size: once
V: TRBV19

DNA: TGTGCCAGCGCCCAGAGCACAGATACGCAGTATTTT
CDR3: CASAQSTDTQYF
J: TRBJ2-3
D: .
size: .
V: TRBV18

DNA: TGTGCCAGCAGTCCAAACCCTAGCACAGATACGCAGTATTTT
CDR3: CASSPNPSTDTQYF
J: TRBJ2-3
D: .
size: .
V: TRBV12-3/TRBV12-4

DNA: TGCAGTGCTAGAGACAGCGGCACAGATACGCAGTATTTT
CDR3: CSARDSGTDTQYF
J: TRBJ2-3
D: .
size: many
V: TRBV20-1

DNA: TGTGCCAGCAGCTTAGAGCCTAGCGGACAAGAGACCCAGTACTTC
CDR3: CASSLEPSGQETQYF
J: TRBJ2-5
D: TRBD2
size: .
V: TRBV7-7

DNA: TGTGCCAGCAGTTACTCATGGGGCGTAAACACCGGGGAGCTGTTTTTT
CDR3: CASSYSWGVNTGELFF
J: TRBJ2-2
D: .
size: many
V: TRBV6-5